This TCR beta chain is from a study of Ad26.COV2.S vaccination and SARS-CoV-2 variants (dated by TCRdb to the early 2020s). About the full investigation: Donors in the vaccine arm were drawn from COV1001, a multicentre, randomized, double-blind, placebo-controlled phase I-IIa trial testing Ad26.COV2.S in healthy adults. Participants in the trial were split at random into five groups of five each, receiving low-dose or high-dose Ad26.COV2.S once or twice, or else placebo on both occasions. A total of 32 samples were included in the TCR-sequenced set, comprising about 20 Ad26.COV2.S vaccine recipients, 5 placebo recipients and 8 SARS-CoV-2 convalescent individuals. Blinding of investigators to trial group allocation was maintained during experiments and outcome assessment. Dosing of Ad26.COV2.S was intramuscular, at either 5x10^10 or 1x10^11 viral particles, delivered as one shot or as two shots spaced 56 days apart. TCRbeta repertoire sequencing served as the tool for gauging how specific and how broad the SARS-CoV-2-reactive T cell receptors were following Ad26.COV2.S vaccination.

The treatment or condition label, read with the paper, signifies: about 20 received Ad26.COV2.S at low or high dose, single or two shots; about 5 received placebo; per-sample allocation not given. For vaccine and placebo recipients, the sequenced repertoires came from samples collected on day 63 after the first injection. In Cohort 1b, about two dozen adults aged 18-55 years were enrolled at a single site in Boston, USA, between 29 July and 7 August 2020. As a vaccine, Ad26.COV2.S was a replication-incompetent adenovirus type 26 vector that expressed a prefusion-stabilized SARS-CoV-2 spike protein derived from the original Wuhan strain. Study-wide conclusions, independent of this receptor: Compared with placebo recipients, Ad26.COV2.S recipients showed higher spike-specific TCR breadth (P = 0.0014). Vaccine and placebo recipients had similar non-spike TCR breadth, a finding consistent with the vaccine containing only spike. The authors noted that total T cell responses may have been underestimated by the TCR breadth and depth analyses. After vaccination, substantial breadth of spike-specific CD8+ and CD4+ T cell responses was reported. Comparing responses between vaccine doses or regimens was not something the study was powered to do.

About this clone itself: Its antigen specificity is not known. The input lacks base qualities; no much larger clone sits a single base away.

TCRbeta CDR3 regions were sequenced with the immunoSEQ Assay. After extraction, genomic DNA underwent amplification by bias-controlled multiplex PCR, followed by high-throughput sequencing. The authors' pipeline ran thus. To quantify the absolute abundance of every unique TCRbeta CDR3 region, sequences were collapsed and filtered. T cell fraction was estimated by normalizing TCRbeta template counts to usable DNA, which was measured by amplifying reference genes present in all nucleated cells. Repertoire TCRs were annotated as SARS-CoV-2-specific by exact matching of V gene, CDR3 amino acid sequence and J gene to a known reactive TCR set. MIRA supplied the reference SARS-CoV-2 TCR set, which was filtered for enrichment in COVID-19-positive ImmuneCODE repertoires so that public or cross-reactive TCRs were removed. Using the MIRA antigens, annotated TCRs were further analysed by specific ORF or by position within an ORF. Depth was the summed frequency of annotated unique rearrangements, while breadth was defined as annotated unique rearrangements over total unique productive rearrangements. Two-sided Wilcoxon rank-sum tests were applied when comparing TCR breadth between groups. TCRdb limited this immuneACCESS table to in-frame rearrangements with V and J called. A share of clones is missing; checked studies link under half to unresolved V genes, and the rest is unexplained. The D gene and trimming were derived from the DNA, and the V and J assignments and clone size from that table. A total of roughly 350,000 clones appear in this sample, around 89% of them only once. The top ten hold around 6.4% of the sample.

Specimen: peripheral blood, collected in a trial of Ad26.COV2.S vaccine versus placebo. The receptor was isolated from a person aged 18-65 years who received the Ad26.COV2.S COVID-19 vaccine or a placebo.

The nucleotide sequence reads TGTGCCAGCAGTACGACCACGGGGGGGAATTTCTTGTACTACGAGCAGTACTTC. Its amino acids are CASSTTTGGNFLYYEQYF. The chain joins TRBV6-2 or TRBV6-3 to TRBJ2-7, with 8 junctional bases fitting TRBD2. Ends trimmed: V by 5 bases, J by 3 bases; bases unmatched to a gene: 18. CDR1 and CDR2 were assigned from the germline V gene as MNHEY and SVGEGT. CDR3 length: 18 amino acids, cysteine to phenylalanine. The CDR3 DNA has 54 bases and is translated from base 1.